These T cell receptor beta chains were read from a single sample in a study of radiation and T cells in renal cell carcinoma. Some clones are missing from TCRdb's copy, which holds only in-frame ones; the method was immunoSEQ multiplex PCR. The sample holds 100,000 to 150,000 clones, around 82% seen once. The source was blood, collected from a patient whose treatment included radiotherapy and nephrectomy. All receptors derive from a man aged 50 or older with renal cell carcinoma. CDR3s include the opening cysteine and the closing phenylalanine or tryptophan. The D gene is left open where the match is weak. Size is stated for part of the rows, as once, few or many counts, or as a class when the clone is expanded.

clone_size: -
v_call: TRBV19
cdr3_length: 18
j_call: TRBJ1-2
d_call: TRBD1
cdr3_nt: TGTGCCAGTAGTATAGAGAACGGACAGGGCGCAGCTAACTATGGCTACACCTTC
cdr3_aa: CASSIENGQGAANYGYTF

clone_size: -
v_call: TRBV6-5
cdr3_length: 15
j_call: TRBJ2-1
d_call: -
cdr3_nt: TGTGCCACCACCCTCGTGGCGGGTAGGTACAATGAGCAGTTCTTC
cdr3_aa: CATTLVAGRYNEQFF

clone_size: -
v_call: TRBV5-1
cdr3_length: 16
j_call: TRBJ2-3
d_call: TRBD2
cdr3_nt: TGCGCCAGCAGCTTAATACAGCGGGGGGCAGGGGATACGCAGTATTTT
cdr3_aa: CASSLIQRGAGDTQYF

clone_size: once
v_call: TRBV2
cdr3_length: 15
j_call: TRBJ1-5
d_call: -
cdr3_nt: TGTGCCAGCAGTGAAGGGGGGCCAGCGCGTCAGCCCCAGCATTTT
cdr3_aa: CASSEGGPARQPQHF

clone_size: -
v_call: TRBV30
cdr3_length: 12
j_call: TRBJ1-1
d_call: -
cdr3_nt: TGTGCCTGGAGTGATGTAATGACTGAAGCTTTCTTT
cdr3_aa: CAWSDVMTEAFF

clone_size: few
v_call: TRBV30
cdr3_length: 14
j_call: TRBJ2-7
d_call: -
cdr3_nt: TGTGCCTGGGCGGGGCAGCCGATGGCCTACGAGCAGTACTTC
cdr3_aa: CAWAGQPMAYEQYF

clone_size: -
v_call: TRBV27
cdr3_length: 12
j_call: TRBJ2-3
d_call: -
cdr3_nt: TGTGCCAGCAGTCGTCAGTCTGAGCCCTTACATTTT
cdr3_aa: CASSRQSEPLHF

clone_size: once
v_call: TRBV19
cdr3_length: 15
j_call: TRBJ2-7
d_call: TRBD1
cdr3_nt: TGTGCCACCTCCCCCCGGGGACAGCCGTCCTACGAGCAGTACTTC
cdr3_aa: CATSPRGQPSYEQYF

clone_size: -
v_call: TRBV11-2
cdr3_length: 16
j_call: TRBJ1-1
d_call: -
cdr3_nt: TGTGCCAGCAGCTTATACACTGCGGGGGGGAACACTGAAGCTTTCTTT
cdr3_aa: CASSLYTAGGNTEAFF

clone_size: -
v_call: TRBV9
cdr3_length: 13
j_call: TRBJ1-2
d_call: -
cdr3_nt: TGTGCCAGCAGCGTATCCTTTAACTATGGCTACACCTTC
cdr3_aa: CASSVSFNYGYTF

clone_size: -
v_call: TRBV6-5
cdr3_length: 14
j_call: TRBJ1-2
d_call: -
cdr3_nt: TGTGCCAGCAGTCTTGGCCAACCTAACTATGGCTACACCTTC
cdr3_aa: CASSLGQPNYGYTF

clone_size: few
v_call: TRBV30
cdr3_length: 17
j_call: TRBJ2-7
d_call: TRBD2
cdr3_nt: TGTGCCTGGAGTGCGCCCCCAAGACTAGCGGTAACCTACGAGCAGTACTTC
cdr3_aa: CAWSAPPRLAVTYEQYF

clone_size: -
v_call: TRBV7-9
cdr3_length: 15
j_call: TRBJ2-1
d_call: TRBD2
cdr3_nt: TGTGCCAGCAGCCCGCGGAGCGGGGGGTACAATGAGCAGTTCTTC
cdr3_aa: CASSPRSGGYNEQFF

clone_size: -
v_call: TRBV7-6
cdr3_length: 17
j_call: TRBJ2-2
d_call: TRBD1
cdr3_nt: TGTGCCAGCAGCCCCCAACCCCAGGGGGCCGCCACCGGGGAGCTGTTTTTT
cdr3_aa: CASSPQPQGAATGELFF

clone_size: -
v_call: TRBV27
cdr3_length: 15
j_call: TRBJ2-7
d_call: TRBD1
cdr3_nt: TGTGCCAGCAGTTTAAGGGACAGGGGTGTCGACGAGCAGTACTTC
cdr3_aa: CASSLRDRGVDEQYF

clone_size: -
v_call: TRBV10-3
cdr3_length: 15
j_call: TRBJ2-7
d_call: TRBD1
cdr3_nt: TGTGCCATCAGTGACCCCGGACAGGGACGCAGCGAGCAGTACTTC
cdr3_aa: CAISDPGQGRSEQYF

clone_size: -
v_call: TRBV11-2
cdr3_length: 15
j_call: TRBJ2-7
d_call: TRBD2
cdr3_nt: TGTGCCAGCAGCTTAGGAGCGGGAGCTTCCTACGAGCAGTACTTC
cdr3_aa: CASSLGAGASYEQYF

clone_size: -
v_call: TRBV7-2
cdr3_length: 16
j_call: TRBJ2-1
d_call: TRBD2
cdr3_nt: TGTGCCAGCAGCTCTCCCCGACTAGCGGGGAACAATGAGCAGTTCTTC
cdr3_aa: CASSSPRLAGNNEQFF

clone_size: few
v_call: TRBV5-1
cdr3_length: 13
j_call: TRBJ1-1
d_call: -
cdr3_nt: TGCGCCAGCAGCTTGGGGCAGGCCACTGAAGCTTTCTTT
cdr3_aa: CASSLGQATEAFF

clone_size: -
v_call: TRBV2
cdr3_length: 13
j_call: TRBJ1-2
d_call: -
cdr3_nt: TGTGCCAGCAAGCAGGGAGGTCCGCGGGGCTACACCTTC
cdr3_aa: CASKQGGPRGYTF

clone_size: -
v_call: TRBV7-8
cdr3_length: 17
j_call: TRBJ2-3
d_call: TRBD2
cdr3_nt: TGTGCCAGCAGCTTAGTGGCACTAGCGGGACCAACCGATACGCAGTATTTT
cdr3_aa: CASSLVALAGPTDTQYF

clone_size: -
v_call: TRBV15
cdr3_length: 14
j_call: TRBJ2-3
d_call: -
cdr3_nt: TGTGCCACCAGCAGGGCAGGGGAGACAGATACGCAGTATTTT
cdr3_aa: CATSRAGETDTQYF

clone_size: few
v_call: TRBV30
cdr3_length: 13
j_call: TRBJ1-1
d_call: TRBD1
cdr3_nt: TGTGCCTGGAAACAGGGGGCGAACACTGAAGCTTTCTTT
cdr3_aa: CAWKQGANTEAFF

clone_size: -
v_call: TRBV5-1
cdr3_length: 12
j_call: TRBJ1-3
d_call: -
cdr3_nt: TGCGCCAGCAGCCCTGGTCACAACACCATATATTTT
cdr3_aa: CASSPGHNTIYF

clone_size: -
v_call: TRBV7-8
cdr3_length: 13
j_call: TRBJ2-2
d_call: -
cdr3_nt: TGTGCCAGCTTCTTCGGTGGCACCGGGGAGCTGTTTTTT
cdr3_aa: CASFFGGTGELFF

clone_size: -
v_call: TRBV7-6
cdr3_length: 13
j_call: TRBJ2-2
d_call: -
cdr3_nt: TGTGCCAGCAGCTTAGTTGCTGGCGGGGAGCTGTTTTTT
cdr3_aa: CASSLVAGGELFF

clone_size: -
v_call: TRBV27
cdr3_length: 13
j_call: TRBJ2-3
d_call: -
cdr3_nt: TGTGCCAGCAGTTTGCGCGGGGTAGATACGCAGTATTTT
cdr3_aa: CASSLRGVDTQYF

clone_size: few
v_call: TRBV30
cdr3_length: 14
j_call: TRBJ1-5
d_call: -
cdr3_nt: TGTGCCTGGAGGATGGGCCAGGGAAATCAGCCCCAGCATTTT
cdr3_aa: CAWRMGQGNQPQHF

clone_size: -
v_call: TRBV20-1
cdr3_length: 11
j_call: TRBJ2-7
d_call: -
cdr3_nt: TGCAGTCCGCGTGTGGGCTACGAGCAGTACTTC
cdr3_aa: CSPRVGYEQYF

clone_size: -
v_call: TRBV15
cdr3_length: 13
j_call: TRBJ2-7
d_call: -
cdr3_nt: TGTGCCACCAGCAGGAACAGGGTTTACGAGCAGTACTTC
cdr3_aa: CATSRNRVYEQYF

clone_size: -
v_call: TRBV4-2
cdr3_length: 20
j_call: TRBJ2-3
d_call: TRBD2
cdr3_nt: TGTGCCAGCAGCCAAGACGAGTGGGGACTAGCGGGGAGATACACAGATACGCAGTATTTT
cdr3_aa: CASSQDEWGLAGRYTDTQYF

clone_size: -
v_call: TRBV6-5
cdr3_length: 15
j_call: TRBJ1-6
d_call: -
cdr3_nt: TGTGCCAGCAGTTACTCAGACAGTAGGGGTTCACCCCTCCACTTT
cdr3_aa: CASSYSDSRGSPLHF

clone_size: -
v_call: TRBV9
cdr3_length: 15
j_call: TRBJ2-5
d_call: -
cdr3_nt: TGTGCCAGCACCGATCGCGGGGAGCCCCAAGAGACCCAGTACTTC
cdr3_aa: CASTDRGEPQETQYF

clone_size: once
v_call: TRBV5-4
cdr3_length: 14
j_call: TRBJ2-7
d_call: -
cdr3_nt: TGTGCCAGCAGCTCGTTGGGGTACTCCTACGAGCAGTACTTC
cdr3_aa: CASSSLGYSYEQYF

clone_size: -
v_call: TRBV5-1
cdr3_length: 13
j_call: TRBJ2-2
d_call: -
cdr3_nt: TGCGCCAGCAGCTTGGGCGGGACCGGGGAGCTGTTTTTT
cdr3_aa: CASSLGGTGELFF

clone_size: -
v_call: TRBV9
cdr3_length: 16
j_call: TRBJ2-1
d_call: TRBD2
cdr3_nt: TGTGCCAGCAGCACTCGGACTAGCGGGAGGGAAAATGAGCAGTTCTTC
cdr3_aa: CASSTRTSGRENEQFF

clone_size: -
v_call: TRBV29-1
cdr3_length: 12
j_call: TRBJ2-7
d_call: TRBD1
cdr3_nt: TGCAGCGTGAGGACAGGGGGACACGAGCAGTACTTC
cdr3_aa: CSVRTGGHEQYF

clone_size: few
v_call: TRBV10-3
cdr3_length: 13
j_call: TRBJ1-1
d_call: -
cdr3_nt: TGTGCCATAAGGACACCCTTGAACACTGAAGCTTTCTTT
cdr3_aa: CAIRTPLNTEAFF

clone_size: once
v_call: TRBV19
cdr3_length: 16
j_call: TRBJ2-2
d_call: TRBD1
cdr3_nt: TGTGCCAGTAGTTCGACAGGGGCATCGAACACCGGGGAGCTGTTTTTT
cdr3_aa: CASSSTGASNTGELFF

clone_size: -
v_call: TRBV14
cdr3_length: 16
j_call: TRBJ2-1
d_call: -
cdr3_nt: TGTGCCAGCAGCCAATACCTATTGAGCTCCTACAATGAGCAGTTCTTC
cdr3_aa: CASSQYLLSSYNEQFF

clone_size: -
v_call: TRBV2
cdr3_length: 14
j_call: TRBJ1-3
d_call: -
cdr3_nt: TGTGCCAGCAGGATGGGGAGCTCTGGAAACACCATATATTTT
cdr3_aa: CASRMGSSGNTIYF

clone_size: -
v_call: TRBV7-8
cdr3_length: 18
j_call: TRBJ1-5
d_call: -
cdr3_nt: TGTGCCAGCAGCTTAGCGGTACCGGGACAAAGTGGCAATCAGCCCCAGCATTTT
cdr3_aa: CASSLAVPGQSGNQPQHF

clone_size: -
v_call: TRBV7-9
cdr3_length: 12
j_call: TRBJ1-1
d_call: -
cdr3_nt: TGTGCCGTCGAGGATATGAACACTGAAGCTTTCTTT
cdr3_aa: CAVEDMNTEAFF

clone_size: -
v_call: TRBV6-4
cdr3_length: 15
j_call: TRBJ1-1
d_call: -
cdr3_nt: TGTGCCAGCAGGAATACAAACCGGGGATATACTGAAGCTTTCTTT
cdr3_aa: CASRNTNRGYTEAFF

clone_size: -
v_call: TRBV19
cdr3_length: 15
j_call: TRBJ2-6
d_call: -
cdr3_nt: TGTGCCAGTAGTACAGGGAACTCTGGGGCCAACGTCCTGACTTTC
cdr3_aa: CASSTGNSGANVLTF

clone_size: -
v_call: TRBV29-1
cdr3_length: 13
j_call: TRBJ2-7
d_call: TRBD2
cdr3_nt: TGCAGCGCAACTAGCGGGGGTACTTACGAGCAGTACTTC
cdr3_aa: CSATSGGTYEQYF